The next 20 T cell receptor beta chains were all read from a single sample in a study of T cell responses to AZD1222 COVID-19 vaccine. Sequencing used immunoSEQ multiplex PCR; TCRdb keeps in-frame clones, though not all of them. The sample records 85,000 to 130,000 clones, about 89% being singletons. The sequencing used peripheral blood, collected on day 0 of AZD1222 vaccination. The receptors come from an adult in good health.

This clone was detected a few times. CDR3 sequence reads: CASTPDRYYGYTF. Here the CDR3 DNA reads TGTGCCAGTACCCCAGACAGATACTATGGCTACACCTTC. The V gene is TRBV19, the J gene TRBJ1-2, with D tentatively TRBD1 (5 bases). The CDR3 is made up of 13 amino acids. Germline assignment: CDR1 LNHDA and CDR2 SQIVND (reference sequence). The V end lost 7 bases, the J end lost 3 bases, and 12 bases lay between the germline ends.

V gene TRBV5-6 combines with J gene TRBJ2-7; possible D gene TRBD1, 6 bases. V was shortened by 4 bases and J by 2 bases, with 16 bases between the two germline ends. The CDR3 totals 15 residues. Germline V gene lookup returns CDR1 SGHDT and CDR2 YYEEEE. Here the CDR3 reads CASSLGQRGPYEQYF. The CDR3 nucleotides are TGTGCCAGCAGCCTCGGACAGAGGGGTCCCTACGAGCAGTACTTC.

The J gene is TRBJ1-5, the V gene TRBV6-1; a weak D match, TRBD1 (5 bases). CDR3 length: 14 amino acids. Germline V gene data show CDR1 as MNHNS and CDR2 as SASEGT. Trimming left V 1 base short and J 6 bases short, with 10 bases between. CDR3: CASSEGQGGQPQHF. CDR3 coding DNA: TGTGCCAGCAGTGAAGGCCAGGGCGGTCAGCCCCAGCATTTT.

The chain recombines TRBV7-9 with TRBJ2-1; 7 bases are shared with TRBD1. Germline assignment: CDR1 SEHNR and CDR2 FQNEAQ (reference sequence). V lost 4 bases and J lost 11; bases outside the gene matches: 5. The CDR3 consists of 12 residues. CDR3 amino acids: CASSWDSAQQFF. CDR3 sequence (DNA): TGTGCCAGCAGCTGGGACAGTGCTCAGCAGTTCTTC.

The chain employs TRBV18 and TRBJ1-5; 7 bases are shared with TRBD1. The trim removed 5 bases at V and 3 bases at J, leaving 16 bases unmatched. This CDR3 is built from 18 residues. Germline-derived CDR1 and CDR2 are KGHSH and LQKENI. CDR3: CASSTGRTGSSHNQPQHF. The DNA of the CDR3 is TGTGCCAGCTCAACCGGTAGGACAGGTTCGTCCCACAATCAGCCCCAGCATTTT.

This rearrangement joins TRBV15 to TRBJ1-4; D not resolved. Trimming took off 0 bases at V and 5 bases at J, with 4 bases between the two ends. CDR1 and CDR2 (germline): LNHNV, YYDKDF (reference sequence). The CDR3 runs to 13 residues. This CDR3 is CATSRERNEKLFF. CDR3 bases: TGTGCCACCAGCAGAGAGCGAAATGAAAAACTGTTTTTT.

This chain connects TRBV7-9 to TRBJ2-3; D not certain. Germline-derived CDR1 and CDR2 are SEHNR and FQNEAQ (reference sequence). The V and J ends lost 6 bases and 6 bases respectively, with 10 bases between them. This CDR3 has 12 residues. CDR3 in DNA: TGTGCCAGCAGACCCCTGGGCGATACGCAGTATTTT. Its protein product is CASRPLGDTQYF.

The chain carries TRBV7-9 and TRBJ2-5; TRBD1 matches 8 bases. The CDR3 loop spans 14 amino acids. From germline, CDR1 is SEHNR and CDR2 FQNEAQ (reference sequence). J was trimmed by 2 bases and V by 8 bases; bases with no gene match: 7. This chain's CDR3 is CASGQGQGQETQYF. The CDR3 DNA follows: TGTGCCAGCGGACAGGGACAAGGACAAGAGACCCAGTACTTC.

This sequence joins TRBV5-1 and TRBJ2-3, with 9 bases matching TRBD1. This CDR3 comprises 18 residues. The junction had 14 bases not matched to a gene; V was cut back by 5 bases and J by 1 base. Per the germline V gene, CDR1 is SGHRS and CDR2 is YFSETQ. The CDR3 DNA reads TGCGCCAGCAGGTCTTCCGGGACAGGGCCTTCGGGCACAGATACGCAGTATTTT. Translating gives CASRSSGTGPSGTDTQYF.

The rearrangement joins TRBV27 to TRBJ1-2; tentatively, D is TRBD1 (5 bases). The germline V gene has CDR1 MNHEY and CDR2 SMNVEV (reference sequence). The length of the CDR3 is 15 residues. V lost 6 bases and J 0 bases, leaving 14 bases between the germline ends. CDR3 in amino acids: CASRGLGGPNYGYTF. In DNA form, the CDR3 reads TGTGCCAGCAGGGGACTAGGAGGGCCTAACTATGGCTACACCTTC.

The rearrangement uses TRBV11-3 and TRBJ2-1, with D tentatively TRBD2 (5 bases). CDR1 SGHNT and CDR2 YENEEA come from the germline V gene. The V and J ends lost 2 bases and 8 bases respectively, with 13 bases between them. The CDR3 runs 14 residues. The DNA of the CDR3 is TGTGCCAGCAGCTTAAGAGAGGGAAGCTATGAGCAGTTCTTC. It is translated as CASSLREGSYEQFF. The complete variable domain, with remaining parts taken from reference TRBV11-3 and TRBJ2-1, reads EAGVVQSPRYKIIEKKQPVAFWCNPISGHNTLYWYLQNLGQGPELLIRYENEEAVDDSQLPKDRFSAERLKGVDSTLKIQPAELGDSAVYLCASSLREGSYEQFFGPGTRLTVL.

This clone has a handful of counts. This chain joins TRBV3-1 (or the pseudogene TRBV3-2) and TRBJ1-5, with 7 bases aligning to TRBD1. The CDR3 spans 15 residues. Germline V gene lookup returns CDR1 LGHDT and CDR2 YNNKEL (reference sequence). Trimming cost V 2 bases and J 0 bases; bases outside gene matches: 1. Here the CDR3 reads CASSQRTGSNQPQHF. For the CDR3, the DNA is TGTGCCAGCAGCCAACGGACAGGTAGCAATCAGCCCCAGCATTTT.

V gene TRBV28 combines with J gene TRBJ1-2, with D possibly matching TRBD1 (6 bases). The V gene lost 6 bases and the J gene lost 8 bases, with 16 bases spanning the gap. Germline values: CDR1 MDHEN, CDR2 SYDVKM. This CDR3 has 13 amino acids. CDR3 residues: CASRLTGPGGYTF. The CDR3 DNA is TGTGCCAGCAGGTTAACAGGGCCGGGCGGCTACACCTTC.

The chain links TRBV18 to TRBJ2-1; 7 bases are shared with TRBD1. Trimming removed 4 bases from V and 9 bases from J; junction bases left unmatched: 24. Germline loops: CDR1 KGHSH, CDR2 LQKENI. The CDR3 covers 19 residues. The CDR3 DNA is TGTGCCAGCTCACTTCGTGGGAACAGTGGTAGGGGGCTTCTATCTGAGCAGTTCTTC. This gives the protein CASSLRGNSGRGLLSEQFF.

The chain couples TRBV5-1 to TRBJ1-1; possibly TRBD1 for D (5 bases). V dropped 4 bases and J dropped 0 bases, with 10 bases sitting between them. Germline CDR1 SGHRS, CDR2 YFSETQ. The CDR3 covers 14 residues. This CDR3 reads CASSPLTVNTEAFF. The CDR3 bases are TGCGCCAGCAGCCCCCTGACAGTGAACACTGAAGCTTTCTTT. Using reference TRBV5-1 and TRBJ1-1 for the parts outside the CDR3, the full variable domain is KAGVTQTPRYLIKTRGQQVTLSCSPISGHRSVSWYQQTPGQGLQFLFEYFSETQRNKGNFPGRFSGRQFSNSRSEMNVSTLELGDSALYLCASSPLTVNTEAFFGQGTRLTVV.

This chain connects TRBV19 to TRBJ2-1; 8 nucleotides align to TRBD2. Germline V gene lookup returns CDR1 LNHDA and CDR2 SQIVND (reference sequence). V trimming: 5 bases; J trimming: 10 bases; junction bases outside the gene matches: 10. The CDR3 runs to 14 residues. The CDR3 DNA reads TGTGCCAGTAGTCGCGGAGCGGGAGAGTGGGAGCAGTTCTTC. Encoded protein: CASSRGAGEWEQFF.

In DNA form, the CDR3 reads TGTGCCAGCAGCTTGATGGAGGGCCCCTACGAGCAGTACTTC. Protein: CASSLMEGPYEQYF. The rearrangement uses TRBV5-8 and TRBJ2-7, with TRBD2 as a possible D gene (6 bases). Germline loops: CDR1 SGHTS, CDR2 YDEGEE. The CDR3 runs 14 residues. The ends were cut back, 1 base at V and 2 bases at J, with 10 bases in the middle.

The V and J genes are TRBV6-1 and TRBJ1-5; no definite D call. CDR1 is MNHNS, CDR2 SASEGT, per germline. With 1 base removed from V and 6 bases from J, the gap between germline ends came to 4 bases. The length of the CDR3 is 12 residues. DNA of the CDR3: TGTGCCAGCAGTGAAGGAGGTCAGCCCCAGCATTTT. Translated: CASSEGGQPQHF.

The chain couples TRBV28 to TRBJ1-1, with 10 bases aligning to TRBD1. After removal of 6 bases from V and 5 bases from J, the junction contained 6 bases not matched to a gene. Germline CDR1 MDHEN, CDR2 SYDVKM. The CDR3 runs 14 residues. Here the CDR3 DNA reads TGTGCCAGCAGATCTGGACAGGGGGAGACTGAAGCTTTCTTT. It codes for CASRSGQGETEAFF.

The V call is TRBV3-1 (or the pseudogene TRBV3-2), the J call TRBJ1-1, with D unclear. The CDR3 has 14 residues. Trimming took 1 base from V and 1 from J, leaving 7 bases between them. Germline V gene sequence: CDR1 LGHDT, CDR2 YNNKEL (reference sequence). The CDR3 loop reads CASSQVLTNTEAFF. The CDR3 DNA follows: TGTGCCAGCAGCCAAGTTTTGACGAACACTGAAGCTTTCTTT.